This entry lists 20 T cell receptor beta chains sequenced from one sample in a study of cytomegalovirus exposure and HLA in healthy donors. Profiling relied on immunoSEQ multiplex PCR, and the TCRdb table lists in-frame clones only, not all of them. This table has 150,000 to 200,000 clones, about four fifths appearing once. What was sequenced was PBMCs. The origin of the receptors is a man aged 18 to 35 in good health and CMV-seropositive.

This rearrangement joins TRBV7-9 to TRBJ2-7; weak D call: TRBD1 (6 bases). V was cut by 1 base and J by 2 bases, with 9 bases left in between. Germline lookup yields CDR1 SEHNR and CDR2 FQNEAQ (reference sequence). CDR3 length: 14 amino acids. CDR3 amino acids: CASSLGQVAYEQYF. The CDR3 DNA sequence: TGTGCCAGCAGCTTAGGACAGGTTGCCTACGAGCAGTACTTC.

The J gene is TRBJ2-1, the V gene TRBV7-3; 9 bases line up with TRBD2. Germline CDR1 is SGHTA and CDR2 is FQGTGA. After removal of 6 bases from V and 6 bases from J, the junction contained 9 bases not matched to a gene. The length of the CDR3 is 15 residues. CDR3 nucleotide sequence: TGTGCCAGCAGTTCCTACGCGGGAGGGGGCAATGAGCAGTTCTTC. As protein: CASSSYAGGGNEQFF.

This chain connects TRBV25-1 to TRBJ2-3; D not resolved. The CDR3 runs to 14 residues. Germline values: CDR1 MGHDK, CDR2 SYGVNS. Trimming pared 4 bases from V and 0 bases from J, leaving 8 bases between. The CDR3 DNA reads TGTGCCAGCAGTGCAGAGGCTAGCACAGATACGCAGTATTTT. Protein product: CASSAEASTDTQYF.

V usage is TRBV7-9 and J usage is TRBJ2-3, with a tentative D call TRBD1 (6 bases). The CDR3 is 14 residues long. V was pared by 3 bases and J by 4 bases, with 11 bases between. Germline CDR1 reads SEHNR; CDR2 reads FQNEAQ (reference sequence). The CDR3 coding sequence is TGTGCCAGCAGCTTGGTACAGGGTGCAGATACGCAGTATTTT. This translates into CASSLVQGADTQYF.

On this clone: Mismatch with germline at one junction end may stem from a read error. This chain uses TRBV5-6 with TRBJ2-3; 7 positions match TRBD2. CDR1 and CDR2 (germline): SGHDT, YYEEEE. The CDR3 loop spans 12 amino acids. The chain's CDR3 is CASSPGRGSGRF. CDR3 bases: TGTGCCAGCAGCCCGGGGCGGGGGTCGGGTAGATTT.

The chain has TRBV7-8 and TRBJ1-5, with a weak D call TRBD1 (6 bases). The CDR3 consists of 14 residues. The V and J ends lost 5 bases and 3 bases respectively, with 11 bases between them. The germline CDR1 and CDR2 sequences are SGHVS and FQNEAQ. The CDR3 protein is CASSTHRVNQPQHF. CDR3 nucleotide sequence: TGTGCCAGCAGCACCCACAGGGTCAATCAGCCCCAGCATTTT.

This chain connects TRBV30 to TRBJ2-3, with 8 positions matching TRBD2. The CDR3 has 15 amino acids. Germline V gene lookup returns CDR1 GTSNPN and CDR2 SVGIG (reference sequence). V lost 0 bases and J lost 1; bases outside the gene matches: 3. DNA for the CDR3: TGTGCCTGGAGTGTCGAACTAGCGGGCACAGATACGCAGTATTTT. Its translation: CAWSVELAGTDTQYF. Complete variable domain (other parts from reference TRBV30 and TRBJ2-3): SQTIHQWPATLVQPVGSPLSLECTVEGTSNPNLYWYRQAAGRGLQLLFYSVGIGQISSEVPQNLSASRPQDRQFILSSKKLLLSDSGFYLCAWSVELAGTDTQYFGPGTRLTVL.

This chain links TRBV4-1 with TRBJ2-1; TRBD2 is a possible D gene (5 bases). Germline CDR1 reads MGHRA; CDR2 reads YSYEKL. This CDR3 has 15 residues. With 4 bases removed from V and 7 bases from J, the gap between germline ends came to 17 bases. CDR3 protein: CASSLPLLGPNEQFF. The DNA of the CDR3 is TGCGCCAGCAGCCTCCCCTTACTAGGACCTAATGAGCAGTTCTTC.

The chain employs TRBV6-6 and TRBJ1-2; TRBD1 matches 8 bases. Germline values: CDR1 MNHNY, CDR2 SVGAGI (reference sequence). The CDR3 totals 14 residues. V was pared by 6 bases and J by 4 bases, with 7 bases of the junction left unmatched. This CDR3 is CASRQGQGSYGYTF. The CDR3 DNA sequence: TGTGCCAGCAGACAAGGACAGGGAAGCTATGGCTACACCTTC.

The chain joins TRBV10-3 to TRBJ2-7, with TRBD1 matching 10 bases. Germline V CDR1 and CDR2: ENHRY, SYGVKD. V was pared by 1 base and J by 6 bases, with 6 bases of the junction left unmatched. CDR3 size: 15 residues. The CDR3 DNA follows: TGTGCCATCAGTGAGTACGGGACAGGGGAAGGCGAGCAGTACTTC. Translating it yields CAISEYGTGEGEQYF.

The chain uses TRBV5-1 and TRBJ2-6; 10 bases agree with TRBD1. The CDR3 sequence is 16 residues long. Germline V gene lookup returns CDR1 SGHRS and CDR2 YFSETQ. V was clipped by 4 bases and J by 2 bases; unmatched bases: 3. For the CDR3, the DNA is TGCGCCAGCAGCGCCGGACAGGGGGCTGGGGCCAACGTCCTGACTTTC. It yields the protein CASSAGQGAGANVLTF.

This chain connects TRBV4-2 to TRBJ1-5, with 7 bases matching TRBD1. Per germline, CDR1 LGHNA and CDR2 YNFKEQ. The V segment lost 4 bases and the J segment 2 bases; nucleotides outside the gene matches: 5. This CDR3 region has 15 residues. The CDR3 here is CASSPQGNGNQPQHF. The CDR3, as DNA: TGTGCCAGCAGCCCACAGGGGAATGGCAATCAGCCCCAGCATTTT.

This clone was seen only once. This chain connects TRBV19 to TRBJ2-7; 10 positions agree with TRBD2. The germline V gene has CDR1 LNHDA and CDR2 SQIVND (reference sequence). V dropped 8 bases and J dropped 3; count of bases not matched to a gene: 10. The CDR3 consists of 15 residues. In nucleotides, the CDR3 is TGTGCCAGTGCCCCGGAAAGGACTAGCGGCTACGAGCAGTACTTC. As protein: CASAPERTSGYEQYF.

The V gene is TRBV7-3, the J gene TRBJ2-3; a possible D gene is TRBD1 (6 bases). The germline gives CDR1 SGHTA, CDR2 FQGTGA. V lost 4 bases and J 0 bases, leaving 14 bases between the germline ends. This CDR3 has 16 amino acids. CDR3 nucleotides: TGTGCCAGCAGCTCCGGTCCGACAGGTAGCACAGATACGCAGTATTTT. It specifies CASSSGPTGSTDTQYF.

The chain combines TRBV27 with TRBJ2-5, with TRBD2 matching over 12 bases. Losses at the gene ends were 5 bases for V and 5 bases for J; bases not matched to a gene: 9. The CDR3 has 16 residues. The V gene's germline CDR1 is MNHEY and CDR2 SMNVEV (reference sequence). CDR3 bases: TGTGCCAGCAGTAACGTACTAGCGGGAGGATCCGAGACCCAGTACTTC. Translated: CASSNVLAGGSETQYF.

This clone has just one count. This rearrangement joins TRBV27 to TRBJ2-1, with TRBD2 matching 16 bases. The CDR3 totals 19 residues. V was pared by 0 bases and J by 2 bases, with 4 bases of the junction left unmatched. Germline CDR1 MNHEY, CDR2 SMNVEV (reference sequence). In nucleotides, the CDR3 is TGTGCCAGCAGTTTATCCGGGACTAGCGGGGGGGGGACCTACAATGAGCAGTTCTTC. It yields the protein CASSLSGTSGGGTYNEQFF.

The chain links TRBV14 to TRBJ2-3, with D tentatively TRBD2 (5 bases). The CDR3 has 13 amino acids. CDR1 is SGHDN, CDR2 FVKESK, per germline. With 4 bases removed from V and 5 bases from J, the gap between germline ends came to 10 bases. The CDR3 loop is CASSPTSGDTQYF. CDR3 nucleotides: TGTGCCAGCAGCCCAACAAGCGGAGATACGCAGTATTTT.

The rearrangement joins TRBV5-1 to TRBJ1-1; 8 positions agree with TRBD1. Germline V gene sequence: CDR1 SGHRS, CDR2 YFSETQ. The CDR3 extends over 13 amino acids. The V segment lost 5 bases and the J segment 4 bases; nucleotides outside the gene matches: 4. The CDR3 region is CASRPDRGTEAFF. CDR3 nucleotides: TGCGCCAGCAGGCCCGACAGGGGCACTGAAGCTTTCTTT.

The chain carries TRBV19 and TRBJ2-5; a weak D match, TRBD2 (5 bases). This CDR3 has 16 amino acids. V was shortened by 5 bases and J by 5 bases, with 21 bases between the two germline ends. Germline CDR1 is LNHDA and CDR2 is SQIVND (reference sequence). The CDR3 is CASSPRGVLSMETQYF. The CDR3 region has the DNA TGTGCCAGTAGTCCCCGGGGAGTTCTCTCGATGGAGACCCAGTACTTC.

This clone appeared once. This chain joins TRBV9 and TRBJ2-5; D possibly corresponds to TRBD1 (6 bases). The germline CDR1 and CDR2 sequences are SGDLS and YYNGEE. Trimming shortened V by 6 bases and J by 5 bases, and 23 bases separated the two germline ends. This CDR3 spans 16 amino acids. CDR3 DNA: TGTGCCAGCATCCCAGGGGTAGTGGGGCAGGGTGAGACCCAGTACTTC. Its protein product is CASIPGVVGQGETQYF.